This T cell receptor (beta chain) was captured in a study of tumor-infiltrating lymphocytes in primary liver carcinoma. DNA and RNA were both co-extracted from approximately 20-30 mg of bulk tissue that had not been sorted. The authors made TCR beta cDNA from around 500 ng total RNA with a constant-region primer. Nested multiplex PCR, run for three rounds with slightly modified ARM-PCR, yielded TCR beta libraries. TRBV1-TRBV30 forward and Cbeta reverse primers drove the first two roughly 11-cycle rounds. TCRdb re-derived calls from the multiplex PCR reads in MiXCR, one entry per CDR3 protein. The data hold around 78,000 distinct CDR3 sequences, with 70% to 75% observed a single time. Trimming took 0 bases from V and 3 from J, leaving 8 bases between them. The CDR3 has 14 residues. The germline V gene has CDR1 MRHNA and CDR2 SNTAGT. This clonotype has at least ten counts.

This receptor was identified in a woman aged 55-69 years with primary liver carcinoma and hepatitis B virus infection. V usage is TRBV6-4 and J usage is TRBJ2-5, with no clear D. Sequencing used liver tumor tissue from sampling region 4. The subset denotes: tumor region T4, right-lateral pole. The CDR3 sequence: CASSDSVIKETQYF. CDR3 coding DNA: TGTGCCAGCAGTGACTCTGTGATTAAAGAGACCCAGTACTTC.